This T cell receptor (beta chain) was recorded in a study of shared clonotypes between healthy human individuals. Profiling relied on immunoSEQ multiplex PCR, and the TCRdb table lists in-frame clones only, not all of them. The table has under 1 million clones, 80% to 95% seen once; the top ten hold less than 25%. The CDR3 loop spans 17 amino acids. With 3 bases clipped from V and 0 bases from J, the junction kept 3 bases outside the gene matches. Germline V gene data show CDR1 as LNHDA and CDR2 as SQIVND (reference sequence). The study, taken as a whole, reports: Researchers sampled blood only, noting tissue repertoires likely differ.

CD8 cells classed as naive were CD45RO-negative and positively selected for CCR7, excluding terminally differentiated effector memory CD45RA+ cells. As regards this clone: Its antigen is still unknown. This sample also contains other DNA sequences that code for the same CDR3.

The TCR comes from a man aged 30 to 45 in good health. Material for sequencing was naive CD8+ T cells sorted from blood. The chain employs TRBV19 and TRBJ2-1, with 12 nucleotides matching TRBD2. Here the CDR3 DNA reads TGTGCCAGTAGTATGACTAGCGGGAGTGACTCCTACAATGAGCAGTTCTTC. Translating gives CASSMTSGSDSYNEQFF.